This TCR beta chain appears in the sequencing data of a study of blood T cell repertoires in COVID-19. This study enrolled people aged 18 to 89 from around 26 US geographic areas. Cohorts were assigned according to the clinical history that participants reported. The recovered donors of Cohort 3 showed two negative PCRs, clearance, or symptom resolution. Germline V lookup: CDR1 MGHRA, CDR2 YSYEKL. Trimming pared 1 base from V and 2 bases from J, leaving 12 bases between. The CDR3 loop spans 15 amino acids. Per the original methods: Researchers report that nucleated cell counts were estimated from reference gene primer amplification. Sequenced by immunoSEQ multiplex PCR; TCRdb stores in-frame clones only, minus some. V, J and clone size are those of that table, while D and trimming were read from the DNA. The repertoire holds approximately 260,000 clones, with over 85% as singletons.

The receptor was isolated from a woman aged 60-75 years who had recovered from COVID-19. The chain links TRBV4-1 to TRBJ2-7; D gene unclear. Specimen: PBMCs or T cells enriched from blood (not recorded which). CDR3 sequence: CASSQGFGQAYEQYF. The CDR3 DNA reads as TGCGCCAGCAGCCAAGGGTTCGGCCAGGCCTACGAGCAGTACTTC.